The 26 T cell receptor beta chains below all came from one sample that was sequenced in a study of blood T cell repertoires in COVID-19. Libraries were prepared by immunoSEQ multiplex PCR; TCRdb keeps only in-frame clonotypes and omits some of them. The data contain about 340,000 clones, about 90% of them singletons. What was sequenced was peripheral blood. The source is a woman between 18 and 29 years old who had recovered from COVID-19.

This clone was seen once. The CDR3 here is CASSLGVGEPQHF. CDR3 sequence (DNA): TGCGCCAGCAGTCTCGGGGTTGGAGAGCCCCAGCATTTT. The chain combines TRBV10-2 with TRBJ1-5, with D unresolved. This CDR3 has 13 amino acids. The germline CDR1 and CDR2 sequences are WSHSY and SAAADI. V was cut by 5 bases and J by 8 bases, with 13 bases left in between.

This clone was detected only once. The chain uses TRBV3-1 (or the pseudogene TRBV3-2) and TRBJ2-5, with 12 bases aligning to TRBD2. Germline assignment: CDR1 LGHDT and CDR2 YNNKEL (reference sequence). The V gene end was trimmed by 2 bases and the J gene end by 2 bases; junction bases not matched to a gene: 6. The CDR3 totals 17 residues. The CDR3 DNA reads TGTGCCAGCAGCCAAAACGGACTAGCGGGGACTCAAGAGACCCAGTACTTC. It yields the protein CASSQNGLAGTQETQYF.

The genes are TRBV6-2 or TRBV6-3 and TRBJ1-3; possibly TRBD1 for D (6 bases). The CDR3 has 16 residues. In germline, CDR1 is MNHEY, CDR2 SVGEGT. Trimming removed 2 bases at V and 4 bases at J, with 15 bases between. CDR3 nucleotide sequence: TGTGCCAGCAGTTACCGTCGCAGGGGATCGGGAAACACCATATATTTT. It yields the protein CASSYRRRGSGNTIYF.

The V call is TRBV18, the J call TRBJ2-3; 9 bases map to TRBD2. CDR1 and CDR2 (germline): KGHSH, LQKENI. The CDR3 covers 16 residues. V dropped 3 bases and J dropped 0; count of bases not matched to a gene: 4. The CDR3 DNA is TGTGCCAGCTCACCCATAGCGGGAGTCAGCACAGATACGCAGTATTTT. It translates to CASSPIAGVSTDTQYF.

This chain connects TRBV24-1 to TRBJ2-3, with TRBD2 identical over 10 bases. The CDR3 contains 15 residues. J lost 4 bases, V lost 3 bases, and 3 bases had no gene match. Germline lookup yields CDR1 KGHDR and CDR2 SFDVKD. In DNA, the CDR3 is TGTGCCACCAGTGATAGGAGCGGGAGGGCAGATACGCAGTATTTT. It is translated as CATSDRSGRADTQYF.

The V call is TRBV6-2 or TRBV6-3, the J call TRBJ1-1; the D is unclear. V shed 2 bases and J shed 4 bases, with 17 bases lying between them. The CDR3 contains 16 residues. Germline V gene data show CDR1 as MNHEY and CDR2 as SVGEGT. The CDR3 here is CASSYIKGREPTEAFF. CDR3 in DNA: TGTGCCAGCAGTTACATCAAGGGAAGGGAGCCCACTGAAGCTTTCTTT.

This clone came up once. This sequence joins TRBV19 and TRBJ2-1, with a possible D match to TRBD2 (6 bases). CDR3 size: 15 residues. Germline V lookup: CDR1 LNHDA, CDR2 SQIVND (reference sequence). Between the trimmed V and J ends, which lost 1 base and 5 bases, there was a span of 12 bases. The CDR3 spells CASSIVGGRNNEQFF. The CDR3 bases are TGTGCCAGTAGTATAGTTGGAGGGCGGAACAATGAGCAGTTCTTC.

In its sample, this clone was seen once. The rearrangement uses TRBV6-2 or TRBV6-3 and TRBJ1-1; D unclear. Trimming left V 2 bases short and J 4 bases short, with 11 bases between. Germline CDR1 is MNHEY and CDR2 is SVGEGT. CDR3 length: 14 residues. Written as DNA, the CDR3 is TGTGCCAGCAGTTACGGCCGGGGAGGCACTGAAGCTTTCTTT. It translates to CASSYGRGGTEAFF.

This rearrangement joins TRBV4-3 to TRBJ2-3; 7 bases map to TRBD2. CDR1 and CDR2 (germline): LGHNA, YSLEER. The V and J ends lost 1 base and 3 bases, in that order; junction bases with no gene match: 7. The CDR3 contains 16 residues. The DNA of the CDR3 is TGCGCCAGCAGCCAAGGGCCCGCGGGAGCGACAGATACGCAGTATTTT. Its protein is CASSQGPAGATDTQYF.

The rearrangement joins TRBV30 to TRBJ2-5; TRBD2 matches 11 bases. V shed 2 bases and J 1 base; nucleotides not matched to a gene: 9. Germline V lookup: CDR1 GTSNPN, CDR2 SVGIG (reference sequence). The CDR3 is 17 amino acids. The CDR3 region is CAWSLPGTSGLQETQYF. In DNA, the CDR3 is TGTGCCTGGAGTCTCCCTGGGACTAGCGGACTCCAAGAGACCCAGTACTTC. Full variable domain (outside the CDR3, taken from reference TRBV30 and TRBJ2-5): SQTIHQWPATLVQPVGSPLSLECTVEGTSNPNLYWYRQAAGRGLQLLFYSVGIGQISSEVPQNLSASRPQDRQFILSSKKLLLSDSGFYLCAWSLPGTSGLQETQYFGPGTRLLVL.

This sequence joins TRBV28 and TRBJ2-2, with 8 bases fitting TRBD2. The CDR3 is 15 residues long. Trimming removed 2 bases from V and 8 bases from J; junction bases left unmatched: 7. CDR1 and CDR2 (germline): MDHEN, SYDVKM. This CDR3 is CASSLGGRITGELFF. As DNA, the CDR3 is TGTGCCAGCAGTTTAGGCGGGAGGATAACTGGGGAGCTGTTTTTT.

The chain recombines TRBV28 with TRBJ2-7, with 10 bases lining up with TRBD2. The V and J ends lost 6 bases and 4 bases, in that order; junction bases with no gene match: 3. In germline, CDR1 is MDHEN, CDR2 SYDVKM. The length of the CDR3 is 13 residues. CDR3 nucleotides: TGTGCCAGCAGCCAAGCGGGAGGGTACGAGCAGTACGTC. Its translation: CASSQAGGYEQYV.

CDR3 loop: CASSSSSQGALGTEAFF. The CDR3 DNA reads as TGTGCCAGCAGCTCCAGCTCGCAGGGGGCGCTGGGGACTGAAGCTTTCTTT. The chain combines TRBV13 with TRBJ1-1, with 8 positions matching TRBD1. This CDR3 is built from 17 residues. V was pared by 4 bases and J by 5 bases, with 15 bases of the junction left unmatched. The germline CDR1 and CDR2 sequences are PRHDT and FYEKMQ (reference sequence).

The rearrangement links TRBV6-5 to TRBJ1-5; D perhaps matches TRBD1 (6 bases). CDR1 MNHEY and CDR2 SVGAGI come from the germline V gene. The length of the CDR3 is 13 residues. Trimming removed 6 bases from V and 5 bases from J, with 11 bases in between. CDR3 in amino acids: CASRRTAHQPQHF. The CDR3 DNA sequence: TGTGCCAGCAGGCGGACAGCTCATCAGCCCCAGCATTTT.

The gene calls are TRBV11-2 and TRBJ2-7; D is perhaps TRBD2 (5 bases). This CDR3 has 14 amino acids. Trimming removed 2 bases from V and 4 bases from J, with 12 bases in between. Per germline, CDR1 SGHAT and CDR2 FQNNGV. CDR3 sequence: CASSLYGSDYEQYV. The CDR3, as DNA: TGTGCCAGCAGCTTATATGGTAGCGATTACGAGCAGTACGTC.

This chain links TRBV6-2 or TRBV6-3 with TRBJ2-7, with D possibly TRBD1 on 5 matching bases. CDR1 and CDR2 from the germline V gene are MNHEY and SVGEGT. CDR3 length: 16 residues. V was clipped by 5 bases and J by 3 bases, with 20 bases between them. CDR3 sequence reads: CASSDYPRGRGYEQYV. CDR3 bases: TGTGCCAGCAGTGATTACCCTAGGGGTAGAGGCTACGAGCAGTACGTC.

V usage is TRBV7-8 and J usage is TRBJ1-5; D possibly corresponds to TRBD1 (6 bases). The V end lost 1 base, the J end lost 4 bases, and 11 bases lay between the germline ends. CDR1 and CDR2 from the germline V gene are SGHVS and FQNEAQ. The CDR3 length is 15 residues. CDR3 sequence (DNA): TGTGCCAGCAGCTTAGGGCGCCAGGGGAATCAGCCCCAGCATTTT. Protein sequence: CASSLGRQGNQPQHF.

The J gene is TRBJ2-3, the V gene TRBV7-9; 9 bases are shared with TRBD2. The CDR3 has 14 residues. Trimming took 8 bases from V and 2 from J; bases not matched to a gene: 5. CDR1 SEHNR and CDR2 FQNEAQ come from the germline V gene (reference sequence). The CDR3 nucleotides are TGTGCCAGCGAATCTAGCGGGACCACAGATACGCAGTATTTT. This sequence encodes CASESSGTTDTQYF.

This chain uses TRBV7-2 with TRBJ2-5; 9 nucleotides line up with TRBD2. CDR1 and CDR2 (germline): SGHTA, FQGNSA. The CDR3 spans 16 residues. V lost 2 bases and J lost 4; bases outside the gene matches: 8. Written as DNA, the CDR3 is TGTGCCAGCAGCTTAATAACTAGCGGGCCTCGAGAGACCCAGTACTTC. Encoded protein: CASSLITSGPRETQYF. The variable domain in full, completed from reference TRBV7-2 and TRBJ2-5, reads GAGVSQSPSNKVTEKGKDVELRCDPISGHTALYWYRQSLGQGLEFLIYFQGNSAPDKSGLPSDRFSAERTGGSVSTLTIQRTQQEDSAVYLCASSLITSGPRETQYFGPGTRLLVL.

V is TRBV7-9 and J is TRBJ2-5; D may be TRBD1 (6 bases). V gave up 11 bases and J gave up 0 bases, with 16 bases separating them. The germline gives CDR1 SEHNR, CDR2 FQNEAQ (reference sequence). The CDR3 totals 14 residues. The CDR3 loop is CAQPQDSHQETQYF. For the CDR3, the DNA is TGTGCCCAACCTCAGGACAGCCACCAAGAGACCCAGTACTTC.

This clone occurred a few times. V usage is TRBV19 and J usage is TRBJ1-1, with 7 bases identical to TRBD1. In germline, CDR1 is LNHDA, CDR2 SQIVND (reference sequence). V lost 8 bases, J lost 4 bases, and 10 bases stayed unmatched. This CDR3 contains 14 residues. In DNA, the CDR3 is TGTGCCAGTCAGCGCCAGGGGGGCGGCACTGAAGCTTTCTTT. Its translation: CASQRQGGGTEAFF.

The chain recombines TRBV18 with TRBJ2-5, with 10 bases matching TRBD2. In germline, CDR1 is KGHSH, CDR2 LQKENI. The trim removed 4 bases at V and 5 bases at J, leaving 4 bases unmatched. The CDR3 spans 14 residues. The CDR3 DNA sequence: TGTGCCAGCTCACAGCTAGCGGGAGCTGAGACCCAGTACTTC. It specifies CASSQLAGAETQYF.

This chain uses TRBV6-5 with TRBJ1-6; D is undetermined. V lost 0 bases, J lost 11 bases, and 11 bases lay in between. Germline V gene lookup returns CDR1 MNHEY and CDR2 SVGAGI. This CDR3 contains 14 residues. The CDR3 sequence is CASSYSTGMPPLHF. In DNA, the CDR3 is TGTGCCAGCAGTTACTCGACGGGAATGCCACCCCTCCACTTT.

The V and J genes are TRBV6-6 and TRBJ1-4; D is possibly TRBD1 (6 bases). The CDR3 contains 14 residues. Trimming took off 7 bases at V and 5 bases at J, with 14 bases between the two ends. Germline CDR1 MNHNY, CDR2 SVGAGI (reference sequence). The CDR3 DNA sequence: TGTGCCAGCATCTCAGGACAGAGAAATGAAAAACTGTTTTTT. It is translated as CASISGQRNEKLFF.

The rearrangement joins TRBV7-9 to TRBJ2-5, with D uncertain. The CDR3 length is 10 residues. The germline V gene has CDR1 SEHNR and CDR2 FQNEAQ (reference sequence). The V and J ends lost 10 bases and 4 bases respectively, with 7 bases between them. The DNA of the CDR3 is TGTGCCATCGAGGTAGAGACCCAGTACTTC. Its protein product is CAIEVETQYF.

The chain is built from TRBV6-5 and TRBJ2-7; D is perhaps TRBD2 (7 bases). This CDR3 is 15 amino acids long. V was cut by 7 bases and J by 2 bases, with 18 bases left in between. CDR1 is MNHEY, CDR2 SVGAGI, per germline. CDR3 DNA: TGTGCCAGCAAAAAAGGGGGGGCAGTCACCTACGAGCAGTACGTC. As protein: CASKKGGAVTYEQYV.